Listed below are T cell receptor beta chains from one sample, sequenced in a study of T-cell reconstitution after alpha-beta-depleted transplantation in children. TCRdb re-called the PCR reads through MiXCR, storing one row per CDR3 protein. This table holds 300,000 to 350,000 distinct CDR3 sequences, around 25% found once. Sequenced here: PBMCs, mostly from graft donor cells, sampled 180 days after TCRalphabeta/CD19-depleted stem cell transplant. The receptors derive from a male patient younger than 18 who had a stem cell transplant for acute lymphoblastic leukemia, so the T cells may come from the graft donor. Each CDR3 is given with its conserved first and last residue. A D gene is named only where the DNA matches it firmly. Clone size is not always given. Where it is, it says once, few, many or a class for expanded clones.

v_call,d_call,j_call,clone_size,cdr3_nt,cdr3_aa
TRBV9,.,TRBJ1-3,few,TGTGCCAGCAGCTCCTCGGGGTCTGGAAACACCATATATTTT,CASSSSGSGNTIYF
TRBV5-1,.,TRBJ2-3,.,TGCGCCAGCACCCAGGGTAATACGCAGTATTTT,CASTQGNTQYF
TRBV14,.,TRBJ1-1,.,TGTGCCAGCAGTGGAGGCCTGAACACTGAAGCTTTCTTT,CASSGGLNTEAFF
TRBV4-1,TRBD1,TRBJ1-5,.,TGCGCCAGCAGCCAGACAGGGCGGGCAGGGAATCAGCCCCAGCATTTT,CASSQTGRAGNQPQHF
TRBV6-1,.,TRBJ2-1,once,TGTGCCAGCAGTGTCCAGGGACGAACGAGCTCCTACAATGAGCAGTTCTTC,CASSVQGRTSSYNEQFF
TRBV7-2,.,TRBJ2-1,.,TGTGCCAGCACCCTCAGGAGCGGTTACAATGAGCAGTTCTTC,CASTLRSGYNEQFF
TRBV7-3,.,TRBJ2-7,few,TGTGCCAGCAGCTTAGACACAGGGACCCTCTACGAGCAGTACTTC,CASSLDTGTLYEQYF
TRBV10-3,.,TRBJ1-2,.,TGTGCCATCAGCCCCGGAGGGCTGCGGTATGGCTACACCTTC,CAISPGGLRYGYTF
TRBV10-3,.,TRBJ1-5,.,TGTGCCATCAGTGACGAAGCCCGCCCGATGAATTTT,CAISDEARPMNF
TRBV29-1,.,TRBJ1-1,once,TGCAGCGGAAATCGGGCCTCGGGCACTGAAGCTTTCTTT,CSGNRASGTEAFF
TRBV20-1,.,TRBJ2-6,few,TGCAGTGCTAGTAAGGGAGGTGGGGCCAACGTCCTGACTTTC,CSASKGGGANVLTF
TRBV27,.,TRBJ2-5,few,TGTGCCAGCAGTTACGGCTCCACGGGCCAAGAGACCCAGTACTTC,CASSYGSTGQETQYF
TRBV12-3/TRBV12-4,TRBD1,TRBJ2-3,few,TGTGCCAGCAGTTTAGGCAGGGGGCGCAGAGATACGCAGTATTTT,CASSLGRGRRDTQYF
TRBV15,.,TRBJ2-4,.,TGTGCCACCAGCAGAGATCGGGGGGCGGGAGCGGGGAACATTCAGTACTTC,CATSRDRGAGAGNIQYF
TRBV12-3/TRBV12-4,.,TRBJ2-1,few,TGTGCCAGCAGTCAGGGGTTGAATGAGCAGTTCTTC,CASSQGLNEQFF
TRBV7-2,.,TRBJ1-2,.,TGTGCCAGCAGCTTTTTTAGCAGGGAGAACTATGGCTACACCTTC,CASSFFSRENYGYTF
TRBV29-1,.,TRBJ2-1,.,TGCAGCGTTGGCTCCAGGACGCACCACAATGAGCAGTTCTTC,CSVGSRTHHNEQFF
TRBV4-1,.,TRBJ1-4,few,TGCGCCAGCAGCCAAGAACCGCCACAGACCTGGAACTCCTTGCTGTTTTTT,CASSQEPPQTWNSLLFF
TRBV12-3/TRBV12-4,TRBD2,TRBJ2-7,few,TGTGCCAGCAGTTTAGTCCGTGGCGGGGGGGCCTACGAGCAGTACTTC,CASSLVRGGGAYEQYF
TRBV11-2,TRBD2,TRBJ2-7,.,TGTGCCAGCAGCCTTCTAGCGGAACTGAGCTCCTACGAGCAGTACTTC,CASSLLAELSSYEQYF
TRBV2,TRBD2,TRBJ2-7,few,TGTGCCAGCGTCGGGACTAGCGGTTACGCCTACGAGCAGTACTTC,CASVGTSGYAYEQYF
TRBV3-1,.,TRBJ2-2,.,TGTGCCAGCAGCCAAGAACGGGACACCGGGGAGCTGTTTTTT,CASSQERDTGELFF